This T cell receptor (beta chain) was profiled in a study of technical replicates of blood from several donors. V was pared by 3 bases and J by 0 bases, with 20 bases of the junction left unmatched. This CDR3 region has 21 residues. The method was immunoSEQ multiplex PCR; TCRdb's version includes in-frame clones alone and lacks a portion of them. The sample shows around 57,000 clones, 97% of them seen only once. Sequenced: T cells isolated from PBMCs. The sequence was collected from a human donor in good health. The chain is built from TRBV23-1 and TRBJ1-5; TRBD1 matches at 7 bases. TRBV23-1 counts as an open reading frame of uncertain function. This CDR3 reads CASSQSLKGNTGQNSNQPQHF. In DNA form, the CDR3 reads TGCGCCAGCAGTCAGTCCCTTAAGGGTAATACGGGACAGAATAGCAATCAGCCCCAGCATTTT.